The T cell receptor beta chain described here comes from a study of CD8 T cells in Susac syndrome. A quantity of about 0.45 to 1 ug RNA underwent reverse transcription using random hexamers. One entry per CDR3 protein results from TCRdb running MiXCR on the immunoSEQ multiplex PCR reads. The sample has 200,000 or so distinct CDR3 sequences, 92% seen once; the top ten hold approximately 0.13%. Looked up from germline, CDR1 is SGHTA and CDR2 is FQGNSA. This CDR3 has 16 residues. Unmatched junction bases numbered 5, after V lost 1 base and J lost 7 bases. The sequence was obtained from a human donor with multiple sclerosis. The genes are TRBV7-2 and TRBJ2-1, with 12 bases that match TRBD1. Sequencing input: CD8+ T cells from PBMCs. In nucleotides, the CDR3 is TGTGCCAGCAGCTTAGTGCCGGGACAGGGGGCAAATGAGCAGTTCTTC. It is translated as CASSLVPGQGANEQFF.